This TCR beta chain was profiled in a study of molecular identifiers for immune sequencing clone quantification. This clonotype has a count of ten or more. Its matching antigen is unknown. Using its own MiXCR run on the PCR reads, TCRdb lists one record per CDR3 protein. The table shows about 500,000 distinct CDR3 sequences, with around 21% occurring only once. Germline assignment: CDR1 MGHDK and CDR2 SYGVNS. V gave up 8 bases and J gave up 4 bases; unmatched junction bases: 4. The CDR3 length is 13 residues. Study outcomes and limitations: Under 1% of molecules in naive cells, but over 98% of effector molecules, belonged to clones above 20 RNA copies.

This TCR was sampled from a human donor in good health. Some libraries in this study had Jurkat cell RNA spiked in. The sample taken for sequencing was naive CD8+ T cells from blood, with Jurkat cell RNA spiked in. Described subset: FACS-sorted CD8+CD4-CCR7+CD45RA+ naive T cells. The chain couples TRBV25-1 to TRBJ2-5, with 10 nucleotides matching TRBD2. The CDR3 protein is CASGAGGRETQYF. For the CDR3, the DNA is TGTGCCAGCGGAGCGGGAGGGCGAGAGACCCAGTACTTC.